This TCR beta chain was observed in a study of PD-1 blockade in classical Hodgkin lymphoma. At the level of the study: Every 2 weeks, patients had 3 mg/kg nivolumab intravenously. Whole-study results and caveats: In newly diagnosed patients, baseline TCR diversity was reportedly below that of healthy donors.

This clone was detected only once. Its cognate antigen is unknown. Method: immunoSEQ multiplex PCR; TCRdb's copy keeps in-frame clones and lacks some. This table holds around 40,000 clones, around 80% found once. Trimming removed 7 bases from V and 0 bases from J; junction bases left unmatched: 6. This CDR3 is 15 amino acids long. CDR1 MNHNS and CDR2 SASEGT come from the germline V gene. Patients all relapsed after autologous stem cell transplantation, and there was variation in brentuximab vedotin exposure. The chain couples TRBV6-1 to TRBJ1-5, with 7 positions matching TRBD1. The TCR originated in a human donor with classical Hodgkin lymphoma. This specimen was peripheral blood mononuclear cells (PBMCs), taken at baseline. The DNA for the CDR3 is TGTGCCAGCACCTCACAGGGGTATAGCAATCAGCCCCAGCATTTT. This translates into CASTSQGYSNQPQHF.